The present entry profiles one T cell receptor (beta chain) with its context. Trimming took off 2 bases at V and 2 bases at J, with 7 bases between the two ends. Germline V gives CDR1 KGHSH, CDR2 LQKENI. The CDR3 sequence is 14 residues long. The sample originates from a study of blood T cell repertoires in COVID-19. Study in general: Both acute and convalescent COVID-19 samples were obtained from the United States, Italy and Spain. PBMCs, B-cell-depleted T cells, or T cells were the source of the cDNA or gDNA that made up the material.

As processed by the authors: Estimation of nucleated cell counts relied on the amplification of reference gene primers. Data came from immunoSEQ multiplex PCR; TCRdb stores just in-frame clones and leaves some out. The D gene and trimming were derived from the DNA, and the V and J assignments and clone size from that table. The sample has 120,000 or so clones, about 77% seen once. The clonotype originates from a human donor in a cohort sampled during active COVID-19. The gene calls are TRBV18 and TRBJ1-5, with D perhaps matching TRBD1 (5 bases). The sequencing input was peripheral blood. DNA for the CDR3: TGTGCCAGCTCACCAGGGGCTGGCAATCAGCCCCAGCATTTT. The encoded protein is CASSPGAGNQPQHF.